The clone carrying this T cell receptor beta chain was detected only once. This specimen comes from a study of cytomegalovirus exposure and HLA in healthy donors. TCRdb's copy holds only in-frame clones and misses some; the assay was immunoSEQ multiplex PCR. The sample records about 240,000 clones, 86% being singletons. CDR3 length equals 16 residues. The V and J ends lost 6 bases and 0 bases respectively, with 15 bases between them. Germline V gene lookup returns CDR1 SNHLY and CDR2 FYNNEI. The sequencing sample was made of PBMCs. This clonotype originated in a woman aged 25 to 39 in good health and CMV-seropositive. The chain links TRBV2 to TRBJ2-4; unclear D gene. The CDR3 spells CASRHRITLAKNIQYF. CDR3 nucleotides: TGTGCCAGCAGACACAGAATCACCCTAGCCAAAAACATTCAGTACTTC.